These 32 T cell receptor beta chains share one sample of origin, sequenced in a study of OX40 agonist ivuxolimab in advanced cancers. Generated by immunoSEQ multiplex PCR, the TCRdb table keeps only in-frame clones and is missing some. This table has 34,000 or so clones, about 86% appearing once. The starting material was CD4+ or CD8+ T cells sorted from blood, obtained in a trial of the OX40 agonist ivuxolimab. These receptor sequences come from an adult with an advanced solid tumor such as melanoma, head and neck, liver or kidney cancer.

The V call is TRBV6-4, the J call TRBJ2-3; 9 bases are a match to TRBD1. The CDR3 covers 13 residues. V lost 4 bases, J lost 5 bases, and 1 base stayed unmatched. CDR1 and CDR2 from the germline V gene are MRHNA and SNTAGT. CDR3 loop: CASSVDRGDTQYF. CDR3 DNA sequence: TGTGCCAGCAGTGTGGACAGGGGAGATACGCAGTATTTT.

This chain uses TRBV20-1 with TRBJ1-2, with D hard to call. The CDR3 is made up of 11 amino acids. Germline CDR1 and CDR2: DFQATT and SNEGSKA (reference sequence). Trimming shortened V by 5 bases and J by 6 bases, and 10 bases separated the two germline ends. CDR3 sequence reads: CSAGLDDGYTF. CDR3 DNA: TGCAGTGCTGGGCTTGATGATGGCTACACCTTC.

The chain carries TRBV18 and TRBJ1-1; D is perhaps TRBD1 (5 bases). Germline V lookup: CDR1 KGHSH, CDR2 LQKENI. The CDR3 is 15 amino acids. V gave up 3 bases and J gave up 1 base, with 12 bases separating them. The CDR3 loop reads CASSPEGDKNTEAFF. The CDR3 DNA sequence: TGTGCCAGCTCACCTGAAGGGGATAAGAACACTGAAGCTTTCTTT.

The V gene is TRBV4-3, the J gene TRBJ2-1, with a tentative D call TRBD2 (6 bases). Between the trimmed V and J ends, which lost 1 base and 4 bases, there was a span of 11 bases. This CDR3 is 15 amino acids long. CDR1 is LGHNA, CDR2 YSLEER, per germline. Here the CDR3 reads CASSQVGRGYNEQFF. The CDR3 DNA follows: TGCGCCAGCAGCCAAGTGGGACGGGGGTACAATGAGCAGTTCTTC.

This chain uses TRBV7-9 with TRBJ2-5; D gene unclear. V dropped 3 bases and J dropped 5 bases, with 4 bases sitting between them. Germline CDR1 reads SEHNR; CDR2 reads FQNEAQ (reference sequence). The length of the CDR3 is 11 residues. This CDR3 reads CASSFGETQYF. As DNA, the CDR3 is TGTGCCAGCAGCTTTGGGGAGACCCAGTACTTC.

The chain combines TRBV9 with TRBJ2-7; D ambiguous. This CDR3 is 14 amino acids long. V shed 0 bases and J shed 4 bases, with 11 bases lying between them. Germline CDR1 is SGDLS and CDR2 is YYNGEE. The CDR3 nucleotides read TGTGCCAGCAGCGTAGCTGCCTCCAGATACGAGCAGTACTTC. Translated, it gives CASSVAASRYEQYF. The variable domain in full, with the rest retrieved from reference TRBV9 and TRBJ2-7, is DSGVTQTPKHLITATGQRVTLRCSPRSGDLSVYWYQQSLDQGLQFLIQYYNGEERAKGNILERFSAQQFPDLHSELNLSSLELGDSALYFCASSVAASRYEQYFGPGTRLTVT.

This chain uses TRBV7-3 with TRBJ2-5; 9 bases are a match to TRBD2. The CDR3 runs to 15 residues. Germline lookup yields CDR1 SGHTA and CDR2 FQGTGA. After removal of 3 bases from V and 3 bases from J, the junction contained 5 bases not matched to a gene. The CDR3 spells CASSLGLAREETQYF. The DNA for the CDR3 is TGTGCCAGCAGCTTGGGACTAGCTAGAGAAGAGACCCAGTACTTC.

The CDR3 DNA reads as TGCGCCAGCAGCCAGGGACTAGTATCCTACGAGCAGTACTTC. As protein: CASSQGLVSYEQYF. V gene TRBV4-3 combines with J gene TRBJ2-7, with 8 bases fitting TRBD2. Germline lookup yields CDR1 LGHNA and CDR2 YSLEER. The CDR3 sequence is 14 residues long. V lost 3 bases, J lost 1 base, and 2 bases stayed unmatched.

CDR3 protein: CASRPEIQETQYF. CDR3 coding DNA: TGTGCCAGCAGACCAGAAATTCAAGAGACCCAGTACTTC. The chain uses TRBV7-6 and TRBJ2-5; D gene unclear. CDR3 size: 13 residues. Trimming removed 6 bases from V and 2 bases from J, with 10 bases in between. The germline CDR1 and CDR2 sequences are SGHVS and FNYEAQ.

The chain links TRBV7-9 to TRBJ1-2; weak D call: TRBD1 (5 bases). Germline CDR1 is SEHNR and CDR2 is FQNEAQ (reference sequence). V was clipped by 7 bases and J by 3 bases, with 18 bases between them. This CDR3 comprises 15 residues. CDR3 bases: TGTGCCAGCACCTCGTGGGGCAGTAATTACTATGGCTACACCTTC. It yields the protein CASTSWGSNYYGYTF.

The CDR3 bases are TGTGCCAGCAGCTTCCGGGACATCAATCAGCCCCAGCATTTT. Translation: CASSFRDINQPQHF. The chain couples TRBV21-1 to TRBJ1-5; the DNA was not compared with TRBD1, the D call given in the table. TRBV21-1 is designated a pseudogene. This CDR3 is built from 14 residues.

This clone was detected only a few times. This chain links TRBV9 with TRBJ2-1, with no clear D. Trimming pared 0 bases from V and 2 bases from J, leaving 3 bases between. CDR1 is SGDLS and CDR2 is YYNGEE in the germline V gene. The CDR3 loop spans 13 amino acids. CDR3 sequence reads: CASSVGPYNEQFF. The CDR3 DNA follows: TGTGCCAGCAGCGTAGGGCCCTACAATGAGCAGTTCTTC.

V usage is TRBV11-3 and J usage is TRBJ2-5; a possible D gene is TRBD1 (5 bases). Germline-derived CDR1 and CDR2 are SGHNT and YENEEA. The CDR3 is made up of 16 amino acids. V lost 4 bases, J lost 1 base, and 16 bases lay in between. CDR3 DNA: TGTGCCAGCAGCTCCCAGGAAGACAGAATCCAAGAGACCCAGTACTTC. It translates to CASSSQEDRIQETQYF. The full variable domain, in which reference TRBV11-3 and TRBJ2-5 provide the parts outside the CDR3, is EAGVVQSPRYKIIEKKQPVAFWCNPISGHNTLYWYLQNLGQGPELLIRYENEEAVDDSQLPKDRFSAERLKGVDSTLKIQPAELGDSAVYLCASSSQEDRIQETQYFGPGTRLLVL.

CDR3 DNA: TGTGCCAGCAGGTTGACTAGCGGGGGGCTCTACGAGCAGTACTTC. It is translated as CASRLTSGGLYEQYF. V usage is TRBV6-1 and J usage is TRBJ2-7, with TRBD2 identical over 13 bases. V lost 6 bases and J lost 3; bases outside the gene matches: 5. CDR1 is MNHNS, CDR2 SASEGT, per germline. The CDR3 spans 15 residues.

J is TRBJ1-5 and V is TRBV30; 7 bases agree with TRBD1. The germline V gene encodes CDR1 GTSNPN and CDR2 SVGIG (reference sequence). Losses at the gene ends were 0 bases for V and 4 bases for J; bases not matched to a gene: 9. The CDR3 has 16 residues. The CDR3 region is CAWSVKVGTANQPQHF. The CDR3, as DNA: TGTGCCTGGAGTGTAAAAGTAGGGACAGCTAATCAGCCCCAGCATTTT.

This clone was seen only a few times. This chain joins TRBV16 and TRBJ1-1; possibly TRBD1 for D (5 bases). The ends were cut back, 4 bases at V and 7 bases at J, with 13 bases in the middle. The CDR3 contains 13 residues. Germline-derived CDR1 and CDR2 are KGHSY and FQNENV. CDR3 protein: CASSPPRGGEAFF. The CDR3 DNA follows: TGTGCCAGCAGCCCCCCCCGCGGGGGTGAAGCTTTCTTT.

The CDR3 loop is CASSLAAPTEAFF. In DNA form, the CDR3 reads TGTGCCAGCAGCTTAGCGGCGCCGACTGAAGCTTTCTTT. This sequence joins TRBV7-2 and TRBJ1-1; D gene ambiguous. Germline CDR1 and CDR2: SGHTA and FQGNSA. This CDR3 is 13 amino acids long. V was shortened by 0 bases and J by 5 bases, with 7 bases between the two germline ends. Full variable domain (rest looked up from reference TRBV7-2 and TRBJ1-1): GAGVSQSPSNKVTEKGKDVELRCDPISGHTALYWYRQSLGQGLEFLIYFQGNSAPDKSGLPSDRFSAERTGGSVSTLTIQRTQQEDSAVYLCASSLAAPTEAFFGQGTRLTVV.

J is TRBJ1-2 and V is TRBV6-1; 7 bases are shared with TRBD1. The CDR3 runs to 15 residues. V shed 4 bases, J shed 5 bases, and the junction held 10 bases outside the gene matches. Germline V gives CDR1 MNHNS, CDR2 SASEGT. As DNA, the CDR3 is TGTGCCAGCAGTGCCCACAGGGGAATGGTGTATGGCTACACCTTC. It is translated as CASSAHRGMVYGYTF.

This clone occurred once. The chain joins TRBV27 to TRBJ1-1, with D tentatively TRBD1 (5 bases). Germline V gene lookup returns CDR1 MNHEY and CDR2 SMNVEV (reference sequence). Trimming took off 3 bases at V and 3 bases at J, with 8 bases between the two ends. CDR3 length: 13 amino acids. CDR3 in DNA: TGTGCCAGCAGTTTCCAGGGTGACACTGAAGCTTTCTTT. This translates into CASSFQGDTEAFF.

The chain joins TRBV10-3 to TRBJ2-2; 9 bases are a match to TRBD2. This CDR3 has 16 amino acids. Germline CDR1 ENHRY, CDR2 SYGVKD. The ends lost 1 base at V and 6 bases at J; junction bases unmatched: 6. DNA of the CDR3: TGTGCCATCAGTGAGTTACAGCGGGGGGACGCCGGGGAGCTGTTTTTT. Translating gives CAISELQRGDAGELFF.

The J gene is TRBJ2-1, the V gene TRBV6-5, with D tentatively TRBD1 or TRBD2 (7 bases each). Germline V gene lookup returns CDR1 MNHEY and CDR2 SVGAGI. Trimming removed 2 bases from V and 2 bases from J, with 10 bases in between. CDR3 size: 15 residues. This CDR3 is CASSYGRGPYNEQFF. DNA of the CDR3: TGTGCCAGCAGTTACGGGAGGGGGCCCTACAATGAGCAGTTCTTC.

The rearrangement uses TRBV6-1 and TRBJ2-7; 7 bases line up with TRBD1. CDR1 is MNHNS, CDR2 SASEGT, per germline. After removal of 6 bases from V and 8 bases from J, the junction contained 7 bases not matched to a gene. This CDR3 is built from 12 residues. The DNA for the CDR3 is TGTGCCAGCAGGATCCCGGGACAGAAGCAGTACTTC. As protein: CASRIPGQKQYF.

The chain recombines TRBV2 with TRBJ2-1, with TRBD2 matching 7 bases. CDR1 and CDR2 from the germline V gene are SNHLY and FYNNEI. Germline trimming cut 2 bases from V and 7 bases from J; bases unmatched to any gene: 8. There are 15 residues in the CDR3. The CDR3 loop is CASSERGGPMNEQFF. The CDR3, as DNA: TGTGCCAGCAGTGAACGGGGAGGGCCGATGAATGAGCAGTTCTTC.

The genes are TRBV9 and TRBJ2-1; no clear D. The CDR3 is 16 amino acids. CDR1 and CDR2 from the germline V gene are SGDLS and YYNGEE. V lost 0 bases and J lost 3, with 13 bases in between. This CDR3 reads CASSVGRTASYNEQFF. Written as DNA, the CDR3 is TGTGCCAGCAGCGTAGGCCGGACCGCGAGCTACAATGAGCAGTTCTTC.

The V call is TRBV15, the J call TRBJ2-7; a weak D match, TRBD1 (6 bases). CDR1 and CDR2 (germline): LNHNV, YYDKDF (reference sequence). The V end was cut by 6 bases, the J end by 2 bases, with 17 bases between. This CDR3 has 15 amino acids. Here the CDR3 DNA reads TGTGCCACCAGAACCTCCGGGACACGACCCTACGAGCAGTACTTC. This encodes CATRTSGTRPYEQYF.

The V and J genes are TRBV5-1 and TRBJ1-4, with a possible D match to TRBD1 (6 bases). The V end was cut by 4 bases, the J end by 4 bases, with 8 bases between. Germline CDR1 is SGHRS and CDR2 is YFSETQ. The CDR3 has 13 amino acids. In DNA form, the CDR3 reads TGCGCCAGCAGCGGGGGGCTTAATGAAAAACTGTTTTTT. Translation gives CASSGGLNEKLFF.

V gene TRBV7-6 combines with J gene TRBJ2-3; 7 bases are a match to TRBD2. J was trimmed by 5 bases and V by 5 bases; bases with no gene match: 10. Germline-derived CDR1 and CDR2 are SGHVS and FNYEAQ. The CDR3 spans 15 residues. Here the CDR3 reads CASSLAGAKGDTQYF. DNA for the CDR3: TGTGCCAGCAGCCTGGCGGGAGCGAAAGGAGATACGCAGTATTTT.

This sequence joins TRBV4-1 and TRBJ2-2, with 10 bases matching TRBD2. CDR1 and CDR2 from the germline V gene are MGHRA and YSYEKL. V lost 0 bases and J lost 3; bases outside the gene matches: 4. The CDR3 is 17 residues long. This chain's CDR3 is CASSQERLAGDTGELFF. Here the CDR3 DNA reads TGCGCCAGCAGCCAAGAGCGGCTAGCGGGGGACACCGGGGAGCTGTTTTTT.

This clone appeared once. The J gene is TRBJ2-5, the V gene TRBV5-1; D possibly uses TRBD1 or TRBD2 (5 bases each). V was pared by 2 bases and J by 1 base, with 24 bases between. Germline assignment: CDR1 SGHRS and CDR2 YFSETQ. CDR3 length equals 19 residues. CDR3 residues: CASSFGAGTRPGLQETQYF. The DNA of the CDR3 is TGCGCCAGCAGCTTTGGGGCAGGTACTAGACCGGGTCTCCAAGAGACCCAGTACTTC.

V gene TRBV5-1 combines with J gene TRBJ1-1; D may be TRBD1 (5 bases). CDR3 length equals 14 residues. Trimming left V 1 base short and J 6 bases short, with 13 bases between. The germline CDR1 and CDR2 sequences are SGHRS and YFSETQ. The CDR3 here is CASSLRQGYAEAFF. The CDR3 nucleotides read TGCGCCAGCAGCTTGCGGCAGGGCTACGCTGAAGCTTTCTTT.

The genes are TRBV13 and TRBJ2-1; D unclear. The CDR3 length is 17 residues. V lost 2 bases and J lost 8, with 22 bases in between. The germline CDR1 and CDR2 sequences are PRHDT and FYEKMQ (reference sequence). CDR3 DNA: TGTGCCAGCAGCTTACCCTTTTTGGGCGGTCCGTCCCATGAGCAGTTCTTC. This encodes CASSLPFLGGPSHEQFF.

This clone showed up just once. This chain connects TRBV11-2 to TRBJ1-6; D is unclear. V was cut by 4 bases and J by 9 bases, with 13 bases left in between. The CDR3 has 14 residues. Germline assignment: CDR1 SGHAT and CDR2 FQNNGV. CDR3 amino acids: CASSSNIAASPLHF. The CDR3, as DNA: TGTGCCAGCAGCTCAAATATAGCGGCTTCACCCCTCCACTTT.